The present entry profiles one TCR beta chain with its context. Antigen specificity is unknown. The record originates from a study of blood T cells in healthy people across ages. Next came a second PCR, run for 7 to 11 cycles, which used a sample-barcoded 5' primer along with a J-beta primer mix. Each cDNA molecule received a tag from a template-switch adaptor that had 12 random nucleotides. TCRdb ran MiXCR on the 5' RACE reads and lists one entry per CDR3 protein. Among about 590,000 distinct CDR3 sequences, approximately 30% were seen once, and the ten largest hold around 14%. Study results and caveats: Diversity figures based on one million T cells were deemed too low. A greater number of naive CD4+ cells and higher diversity distinguished long-lived donors from aged donors. Donor CMV status was unknown, possibly confounding expanded clonotype changes.

The germline V gene has CDR1 DFQATT and CDR2 SNEGSKA (reference sequence). This CDR3 comprises 14 residues. V was pared by 4 bases and J by 0 bases, with 12 bases between. The rearrangement uses TRBV20-1 and TRBJ1-1, with D perhaps TRBD1 (6 bases). This clonotype was sampled from an elderly woman in good health. The sample taken for sequencing was blood. The DNA for the CDR3 is TGCAGTGCTAAGAAGGGGGTTATGAACACTGAAGCTTTCTTT. Translated: CSAKKGVMNTEAFF.